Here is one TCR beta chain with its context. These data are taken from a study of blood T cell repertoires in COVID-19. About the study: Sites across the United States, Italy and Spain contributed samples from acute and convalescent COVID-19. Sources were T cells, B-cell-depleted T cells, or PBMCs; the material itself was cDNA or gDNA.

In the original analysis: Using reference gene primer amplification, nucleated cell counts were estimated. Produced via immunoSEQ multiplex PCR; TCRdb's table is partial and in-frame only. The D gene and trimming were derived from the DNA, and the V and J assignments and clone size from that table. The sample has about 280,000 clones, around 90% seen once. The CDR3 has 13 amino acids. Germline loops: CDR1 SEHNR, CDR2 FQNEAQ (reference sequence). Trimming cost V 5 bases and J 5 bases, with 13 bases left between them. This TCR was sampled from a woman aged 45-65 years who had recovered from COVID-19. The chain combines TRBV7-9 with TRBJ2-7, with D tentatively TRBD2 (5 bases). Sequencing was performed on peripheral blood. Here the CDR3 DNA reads TGTGCCAGCAGCCCCGTCGGGAAGCACGAGCAGTACTTC. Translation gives CASSPVGKHEQYF.